This TCR beta chain was sequenced during a study of T cell responses to AZD1222 COVID-19 vaccine. TCRdb's table, derived via immunoSEQ multiplex PCR, lists solely in-frame clones and lacks some. The data show around 100,000 clones, about 90% seen once. In germline, CDR1 is MDHEN, CDR2 SYDVKM. Between the trimmed V and J ends, which lost 3 bases and 3 bases, there was a span of 8 bases. The CDR3 covers 13 residues. This sample comprised peripheral blood, obtained on day 0 of AZD1222 vaccination. The clonotype was recovered from an adult in good health. The chain links TRBV28 to TRBJ1-2, with no clear D. CDR3 sequence (DNA): TGTGCCAGCAGTTTTAGACTTTACTATGGCTACACCTTC. This encodes CASSFRLYYGYTF.